This T cell receptor (beta chain) stems from a study of blood T cell repertoires in COVID-19. Germline loops: CDR1 SGDLS, CDR2 YYNGEE. The J segment lost 9 bases and the V segment lost 4 bases, leaving 12 bases of the junction unmatched. This CDR3 has 15 residues. This table comes from immunoSEQ multiplex PCR, and its TCRdb copy is limited to in-frame clones, with some not included. This repertoire shows 80,000 to 95,000 clones, roughly 79% found once; its top ten account for around 5.2%. This receptor was identified in a man at least 80 years old with COVID-19, enrolled during active disease. The chain carries TRBV9 and TRBJ2-1; 8 bases line up with TRBD2. The source material was peripheral blood. Here the CDR3 DNA reads TGTGCCAGCAGCCCCACTAGCGGTCTCGGGGGTGAGCAGTTCTTC. This translates into CASSPTSGLGGEQFF.